This T cell receptor beta chain comes out of a study of PD-1 blockade in classical Hodgkin lymphoma. The repertoire was sequenced with immunoSEQ multiplex PCR; TCRdb's copy has only in-frame clones and lacks some. The table lists 95,000 to 100,000 clones, around 89% of them singletons. All patients experienced relapse after autologous stem cell transplantation, and brentuximab vedotin exposure was variable. Germline lookup yields CDR1 MGHDK and CDR2 SYGVNS. V lost 1 base and J 2 bases, leaving 8 bases between the germline ends. The CDR3 totals 15 residues. The sequence was obtained from a human donor with classical Hodgkin lymphoma. The chain links TRBV25-1 to TRBJ2-2; no clear D. Sequenced here: peripheral blood mononuclear cells (PBMCs), sampled before the second cycle of nivolumab. The CDR3 here is CASSELHRNTGELFF. The CDR3 DNA sequence: TGTGCCAGCAGTGAATTGCATCGTAACACCGGGGAGCTGTTTTTT.